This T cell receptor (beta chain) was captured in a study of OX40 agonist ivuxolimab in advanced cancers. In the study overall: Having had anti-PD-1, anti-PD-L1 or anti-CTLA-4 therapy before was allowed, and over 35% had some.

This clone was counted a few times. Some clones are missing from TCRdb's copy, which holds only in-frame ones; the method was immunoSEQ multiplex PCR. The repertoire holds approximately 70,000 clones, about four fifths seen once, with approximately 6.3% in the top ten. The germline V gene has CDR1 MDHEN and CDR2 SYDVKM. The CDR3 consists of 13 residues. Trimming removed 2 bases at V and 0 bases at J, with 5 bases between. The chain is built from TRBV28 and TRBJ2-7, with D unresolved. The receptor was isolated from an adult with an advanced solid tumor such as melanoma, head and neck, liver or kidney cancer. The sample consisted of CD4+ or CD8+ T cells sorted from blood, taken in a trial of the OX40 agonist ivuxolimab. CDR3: CASSLVTSYEQYF. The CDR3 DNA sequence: TGTGCCAGCAGTTTAGTGACCTCCTACGAGCAGTACTTC.